The 8 T cell receptor beta chains in this list originate from one sample, sequenced in a study of blood T cell repertoires in COVID-19. The method was immunoSEQ multiplex PCR; TCRdb's version includes in-frame clones alone and lacks a portion of them. Of tens of thousands of clones in the sample, more than 80% were seen once. The sequencing sample was made of peripheral blood. The source is a man older than 75 with acute or convalescent COVID-19.

The chain joins TRBV7-3 to TRBJ2-1; 9 bases map to TRBD1. Germline values: CDR1 SGHTA, CDR2 FQGTGA. Trimming took 5 bases from V and 2 from J; bases not matched to a gene: 7. The CDR3 runs 16 residues. The CDR3 region is CASSLRDRVAYNEQFF. In DNA form, the CDR3 reads TGTGCCAGCAGCCTCCGGGACAGGGTGGCCTACAATGAGCAGTTCTTC.

The chain recombines TRBV9 with TRBJ2-1, with TRBD2 matching over 7 bases. There are 14 residues in the CDR3. The trim removed 0 bases at V and 7 bases at J, leaving 4 bases unmatched. CDR1 and CDR2 (germline): SGDLS, YYNGEE. CDR3 sequence reads: CASSVGLASNEQFF. The CDR3 coding sequence is TGTGCCAGCAGCGTAGGACTAGCCTCAAATGAGCAGTTCTTC.

This clone appeared a few times. This chain joins TRBV7-8 and TRBJ1-4; D unclear. Germline values: CDR1 SGHVS, CDR2 FQNEAQ. Trimming stripped 5 bases from V and 2 bases from J, with 9 bases between. This CDR3 contains 14 residues. CDR3 DNA sequence: TGTGCCAGCAGCCCAAGCGGGACTAATGAAAAACTGTTTTTT. Translation: CASSPSGTNEKLFF.

The CDR3 DNA reads as TGTGCCAGCACCGAGGGACAGGGGAATGGTGGGGCCAACGTCCTGACTTTC. Amino acid sequence: CASTEGQGNGGANVLTF. The V and J genes are TRBV2 and TRBJ2-6, with 10 bases matching TRBD1. Germline loops: CDR1 SNHLY, CDR2 FYNNEI. V lost 7 bases to trimming and J lost 3 bases; unmatched junction nucleotides: 9. This CDR3 region has 17 residues.

This chain joins TRBV5-6 and TRBJ2-3, with D possibly being TRBD2 (6 bases). Trimming left V 1 base short and J 2 bases short, with 11 bases between. The CDR3 contains 15 residues. The germline V gene has CDR1 SGHDT and CDR2 YYEEEE. This CDR3 is CASSLWGDSTDTQYF. Here the CDR3 DNA reads TGTGCCAGCAGCTTGTGGGGGGACTCCACAGATACGCAGTATTTT.

V gene TRBV3-1 (or the pseudogene TRBV3-2) combines with J gene TRBJ1-1; D unresolved. With 0 bases removed from V and 1 base from J, the gap between germline ends came to 9 bases. Germline V gives CDR1 LGHDT, CDR2 YNNKEL (reference sequence). This CDR3 contains 15 residues. DNA of the CDR3: TGTGCCAGCAGCCAAGATTGGGCAGGGAACACTGAAGCTTTCTTT. Protein sequence: CASSQDWAGNTEAFF.

The rearrangement joins TRBV7-3 to TRBJ2-2, with 9 bases aligning to TRBD2. Trimming cost V 2 bases and J 3 bases; bases outside gene matches: 13. From germline, CDR1 is SGHTA and CDR2 FQGTGA. This CDR3 is built from 19 residues. The CDR3 here is CASSLLRLAGNLDTGELFF. In DNA, the CDR3 is TGTGCCAGCAGCTTATTGAGGCTAGCGGGGAATCTGGACACCGGGGAGCTGTTTTTT.

The V gene is TRBV3-1 (or the pseudogene TRBV3-2), the J gene TRBJ2-4, with 9 positions matching TRBD2. The CDR3 spans 16 residues. CDR1 and CDR2 from the germline V gene are LGHDT and YNNKEL (reference sequence). J lost 8 bases, V lost 6 bases, and 14 bases had no gene match. CDR3 sequence reads: CASSSGGGVEGDIQYF. Written as DNA, the CDR3 is TGTGCCAGCAGTTCCGGCGGGGGGGTGGAGGGAGACATTCAGTACTTC.